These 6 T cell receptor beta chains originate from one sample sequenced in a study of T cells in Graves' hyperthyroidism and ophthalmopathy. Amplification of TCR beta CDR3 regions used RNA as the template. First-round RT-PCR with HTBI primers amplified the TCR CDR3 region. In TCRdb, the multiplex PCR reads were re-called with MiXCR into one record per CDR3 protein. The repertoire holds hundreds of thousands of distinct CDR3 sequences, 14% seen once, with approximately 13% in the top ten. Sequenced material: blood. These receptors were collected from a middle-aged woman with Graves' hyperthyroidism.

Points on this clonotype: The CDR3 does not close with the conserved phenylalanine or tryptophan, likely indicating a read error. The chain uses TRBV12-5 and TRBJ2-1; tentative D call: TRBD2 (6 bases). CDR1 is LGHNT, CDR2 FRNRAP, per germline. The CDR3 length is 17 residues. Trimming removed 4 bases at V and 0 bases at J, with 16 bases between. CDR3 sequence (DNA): TGTGCTAGTGGTTGGATCGGGGGAAAAGGCTCCTACAATGAGCAGTTCGTC. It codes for CASGWIGGKGSYNEQFV.

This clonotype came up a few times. CDR3 amino acids: CAISGQGADTQYF. The DNA of the CDR3 is TGTGCCATCAGCGGACAGGGGGCAGATACGCAGTATTTT. V gene TRBV10-3 combines with J gene TRBJ2-3, with 10 bases lining up with TRBD1. This CDR3 region has 13 residues. V trimming: 6 bases; J trimming: 4 bases; junction bases outside the gene matches: 1. CDR1 and CDR2 from the germline V gene are ENHRY and SYGVKD.

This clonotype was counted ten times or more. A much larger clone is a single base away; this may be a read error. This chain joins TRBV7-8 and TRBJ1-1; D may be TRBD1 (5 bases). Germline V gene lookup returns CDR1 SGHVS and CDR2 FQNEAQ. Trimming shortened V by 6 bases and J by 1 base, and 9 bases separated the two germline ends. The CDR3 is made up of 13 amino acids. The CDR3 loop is CASRPTGNTEAFF. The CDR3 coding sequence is TGTGCCAGCAGGCCCACAGGGAACACTGAAGCTTTCTTT.

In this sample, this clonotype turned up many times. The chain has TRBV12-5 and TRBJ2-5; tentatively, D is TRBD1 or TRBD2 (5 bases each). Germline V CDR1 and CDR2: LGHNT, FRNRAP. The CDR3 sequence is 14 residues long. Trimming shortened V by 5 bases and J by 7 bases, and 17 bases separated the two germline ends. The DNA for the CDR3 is TGTGCTAGTGGTACCGGGACGCCCCGGGGGACCCAGTACTTC. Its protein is CASGTGTPRGTQYF.

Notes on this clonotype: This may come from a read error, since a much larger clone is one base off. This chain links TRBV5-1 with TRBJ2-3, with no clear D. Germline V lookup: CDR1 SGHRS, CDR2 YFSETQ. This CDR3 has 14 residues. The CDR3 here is CTSSFGTSTDTQYF. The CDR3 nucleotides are TGTACCAGCAGCTTCGGTACGAGCACAGATACGCAGTATTTT.

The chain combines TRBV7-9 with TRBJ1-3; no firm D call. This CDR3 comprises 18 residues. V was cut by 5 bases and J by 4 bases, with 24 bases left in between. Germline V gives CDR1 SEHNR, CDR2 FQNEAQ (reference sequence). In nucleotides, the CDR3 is TGTGCCAGCAGCCCCCCAACCGCATCAGTCTACGGAGGAAACACCATATATTTT. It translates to CASSPPTASVYGGNTIYF.